A single sample is the source of the 27 T cell receptor beta chains below, sequenced in a study of blood T cell repertoires in COVID-19. Clones were sequenced by immunoSEQ multiplex PCR, and TCRdb holds only the in-frame ones, with some missing. The table has under 400,000 clones, 85% to 90% seen once. Sequenced input: peripheral blood. The receptors stem from a man aged 18 to 30 with active or convalescent COVID-19.

The chain links TRBV19 to TRBJ2-7; D is possibly TRBD2 (6 bases). Germline values: CDR1 LNHDA, CDR2 SQIVND (reference sequence). The germline V and J ends were trimmed by 5 bases and 2 bases, with 16 bases remaining between them. The CDR3 sequence is 15 residues long. CDR3 region: CASSVRLVGAYEQYF. CDR3 in DNA: TGTGCCAGTAGTGTCCGACTAGTGGGAGCCTACGAGCAGTACTTC.

The rearrangement uses TRBV6-5 and TRBJ1-5, with D perhaps matching TRBD1 (5 bases). CDR3 length: 14 amino acids. Germline V lookup: CDR1 MNHEY, CDR2 SVGAGI. The ends were cut back, 6 bases at V and 4 bases at J, with 13 bases in the middle. This CDR3 reads CASSPLTVNQPQHF. In nucleotides, the CDR3 is TGTGCCAGCAGCCCATTGACAGTAAATCAGCCCCAGCATTTT.

The chain has TRBV11-2 and TRBJ2-1; a possible D gene is TRBD2 (5 bases). Per germline, CDR1 SGHAT and CDR2 FQNNGV. V lost 5 bases to trimming and J lost 3 bases, with 14 bases between them. This CDR3 contains 15 residues. In DNA, the CDR3 is TGTGCCAGCAGCCCCGCGGGTGGTTTCTACAATGAGCAGTTCTTC. Translation gives CASSPAGGFYNEQFF.

The chain joins TRBV30 to TRBJ1-1; possible D gene TRBD1, 6 bases. The germline V gene encodes CDR1 GTSNPN and CDR2 SVGIG (reference sequence). The CDR3 spans 14 residues. With 0 bases removed from V and 6 bases from J, the gap between germline ends came to 14 bases. The chain's CDR3 is CAWSVMGKGAEAFF. CDR3 nucleotides: TGTGCCTGGAGTGTAATGGGTAAGGGGGCTGAAGCTTTCTTT.

The chain joins TRBV19 to TRBJ1-2, with D perhaps matching TRBD1 (6 bases). This CDR3 region has 14 residues. The V and J ends lost 4 bases and 4 bases respectively, with 13 bases between them. Germline CDR1 reads LNHDA; CDR2 reads SQIVND (reference sequence). CDR3 protein: CASSTRQAAYGYTF. The CDR3 DNA is TGTGCCAGTAGTACTCGACAGGCCGCCTATGGCTACACCTTC.

This clone occurred a few times. This rearrangement joins TRBV18 to TRBJ2-2, with 12 bases lining up with TRBD2. The CDR3 extends over 16 amino acids. After removal of 2 bases from V and 6 bases from J, the junction contained 4 bases not matched to a gene. The germline V gene has CDR1 KGHSH and CDR2 LQKENI. CDR3 nucleotide sequence: TGTGCCAGCTCACCAGGACTAGCGGGATTAGCCGGGGAGCTGTTTTTT. Encoded protein: CASSPGLAGLAGELFF. Drawing the rest from reference TRBV18 and TRBJ2-2, the complete variable domain is NAGVMQNPRHLVRRRGQEARLRCSPMKGHSHVYWYRQLPEEGLKFMVYLQKENIIDESGMPKERFSAEFPKEGPSILRIQQVVRGDSAAYFCASSPGLAGLAGELFFGEGSRLTVL.

V usage is TRBV28 and J usage is TRBJ1-2, with unresolved D. The V gene's germline CDR1 is MDHEN and CDR2 SYDVKM. The ends were cut back, 6 bases at V and 3 bases at J, with 14 bases in the middle. The CDR3 has 14 residues. The CDR3 sequence is CASRITASYYGYTF. The CDR3 bases are TGTGCCAGCAGAATAACAGCTTCGTACTATGGCTACACCTTC.

J is TRBJ2-7 and V is TRBV18; a possible D gene is TRBD2 (6 bases). Trimming stripped 0 bases from V and 7 bases from J, with 13 bases between. CDR1 is KGHSH and CDR2 is LQKENI in the germline V gene. This CDR3 has 14 residues. CDR3 in DNA: TGTGCCAGCTCACCACCGGAGGGAGTGGGAGAGCAGTACTTC. Amino acids: CASSPPEGVGEQYF.

The gene calls are TRBV27 and TRBJ2-1; the match to TRBD2 covers 16 bases. Trimming at V came to 6 bases and at J to 12 bases, leaving 14 bases not matched to a gene. Per germline, CDR1 MNHEY and CDR2 SMNVEV (reference sequence). The length of the CDR3 is 17 residues. The CDR3 DNA reads as TGTGCCAGCAGGGGACTAGCGGGGGGGCGCTCTACCGCTGGGCAGTTCTTC. Amino acid sequence: CASRGLAGGRSTAGQFF.

The rearrangement links TRBV18 to TRBJ1-1; TRBD1 matches 7 bases. From germline, CDR1 is KGHSH and CDR2 LQKENI. The CDR3 sequence is 15 residues long. V gave up 5 bases and J gave up 0 bases; unmatched junction bases: 6. DNA of the CDR3: TGTGCCAGCTCAGCGCGACAGGGTTTGAACACTGAAGCTTTCTTT. Protein: CASSARQGLNTEAFF.

This clone appeared a single time. Other DNA variants within this sample encode the same CDR3. The rearrangement links TRBV7-9 to TRBJ1-5, with TRBD1 matching 11 bases. V was pared by 5 bases and J by 6 bases, with 3 bases of the junction left unmatched. CDR1 is SEHNR, CDR2 FQNEAQ, per germline (reference sequence). The CDR3 contains 14 residues. The CDR3 region is CASSPGQGAQPQHF. In DNA form, the CDR3 reads TGTGCCAGCAGCCCAGGACAGGGGGCTCAGCCCCAGCATTTT.

Of note for this clone: This specimen includes other DNA sequences encoding the same CDR3. The V gene is TRBV11-2, the J gene TRBJ2-1; 12 nucleotides align to TRBD2. In germline, CDR1 is SGHAT, CDR2 FQNNGV. J lost 5 bases, V lost 1 base, and 0 bases had no gene match. CDR3 size: 15 residues. The CDR3 loop reads CASSLGTSGNNEQFF. The CDR3, as DNA: TGTGCCAGCAGCTTAGGGACTAGCGGGAACAATGAGCAGTTCTTC.

The chain carries TRBV5-6 and TRBJ1-5; D gene ambiguous. This CDR3 contains 17 residues. Deletions cut 2 bases from V and 7 bases from J, with 22 bases between. Germline V gene lookup returns CDR1 SGHDT and CDR2 YYEEEE. The CDR3 nucleotides are TGTGCCAGCAGCTTCGGCGGGGTTACCCCTTTCTTCCAGCCCCAGCATTTT. Translating gives CASSFGGVTPFFQPQHF.

The V and J genes are TRBV28 and TRBJ1-5, with D perhaps matching TRBD1 (6 bases). The V end lost 7 bases, the J end lost 2 bases, and 15 bases lay between the germline ends. CDR1 is MDHEN, CDR2 SYDVKM, per germline. This CDR3 region has 15 residues. The CDR3 here is CASKPRGFGNQPQHF. The CDR3 nucleotides read TGTGCCAGCAAACCTAGGGGGTTCGGCAATCAGCCCCAGCATTTT.

The chain combines TRBV3-1 (or the pseudogene TRBV3-2) with TRBJ1-2, with D unclear. V was pared by 0 bases and J by 8 bases, with 13 bases between. The CDR3 contains 14 residues. CDR1 is LGHDT and CDR2 is YNNKEL in the germline V gene (reference sequence). CDR3 region: CASSQDAARRGYTF. As DNA, the CDR3 is TGTGCCAGCAGCCAAGATGCGGCGCGGAGAGGCTACACCTTC.

This sequence joins TRBV7-2 and TRBJ1-5; a possible D gene is TRBD1 (6 bases). The germline V gene encodes CDR1 SGHTA and CDR2 FQGNSA. The CDR3 totals 16 residues. Trimming shortened V by 7 bases and J by 4 bases, and 20 bases separated the two germline ends. The CDR3, as DNA: TGTGCCAGCAACCCACTAGGGGGGGGTCGAAATCAGCCCCAGCATTTT. This encodes CASNPLGGGRNQPQHF. Full variable domain (remainder filled in from reference TRBV7-2 and TRBJ1-5): GAGVSQSPSNKVTEKGKDVELRCDPISGHTALYWYRQSLGQGLEFLIYFQGNSAPDKSGLPSDRFSAERTGGSVSTLTIQRTQQEDSAVYLCASNPLGGGRNQPQHFGDGTRLSIL.

The J gene is TRBJ1-4, the V gene TRBV4-3, with TRBD1 as a possible D gene (6 bases). In germline, CDR1 is LGHNA, CDR2 YSLEER. The ends were cut back, 0 bases at V and 7 bases at J, with 15 bases in the middle. This CDR3 is 16 amino acids long. The CDR3 nucleotides are TGCGCCAGCAGCCAAGACACCGGGACAAAAGGTGAAAAACTGTTTTTT. This translates into CASSQDTGTKGEKLFF.

The genes are TRBV7-3 and TRBJ2-2, with D unresolved. The CDR3 spans 16 residues. Germline-derived CDR1 and CDR2 are SGHTA and FQGTGA. Trimming removed 5 bases at V and 3 bases at J, with 16 bases between. CDR3 bases: TGTGCCAGCAGCCCGCTGAGTAGCTTAGACACCGGGGAGCTGTTTTTT. The encoded protein is CASSPLSSLDTGELFF.

This clone was counted a few times. This chain connects TRBV4-3 to TRBJ2-7; TRBD1 aligns across 8 bases. Trimming took 3 bases from V and 2 from J; bases not matched to a gene: 12. The CDR3 totals 17 residues. Germline assignment: CDR1 LGHNA and CDR2 YSLEER. In DNA, the CDR3 is TGCGCCAGCAGCCAGGACGGCCGGGACAGGCCTCCCTACGAGCAGTACTTC. Protein: CASSQDGRDRPPYEQYF.

This chain links TRBV7-9 with TRBJ2-7, with D uncertain. This CDR3 contains 12 residues. Trimming stripped 5 bases from V and 7 bases from J, with 12 bases between. Per germline, CDR1 SEHNR and CDR2 FQNEAQ (reference sequence). Here the CDR3 reads CASSLSLSEQYF. The CDR3 nucleotides are TGTGCCAGCAGCCTTAGCTTGAGTGAGCAGTACTTC.

The V call is TRBV19, the J call TRBJ2-5; 7 nucleotides agree with TRBD1. This CDR3 is built from 13 residues. With 6 bases clipped from V and 3 bases from J, the junction kept 4 bases outside the gene matches. From germline, CDR1 is LNHDA and CDR2 SQIVND (reference sequence). CDR3 amino acids: CASRGTAEETQYF. The CDR3 DNA sequence: TGTGCCAGTAGGGGGACAGCCGAAGAGACCCAGTACTTC.

This clone was counted a few times. The CDR3 is CATRSDRGYNEQFF. CDR3 nucleotides: TGTGCCACCCGTTCGGACAGGGGTTACAATGAGCAGTTCTTC. V is TRBV19 and J is TRBJ2-1; 9 nucleotides match TRBD1. CDR3 length: 14 residues. CDR1 and CDR2 (germline): LNHDA, SQIVND (reference sequence). Germline trimming cut 10 bases from V and 4 bases from J; bases unmatched to any gene: 8.

This clone came up many times. The chain uses TRBV3-1 (or the pseudogene TRBV3-2) and TRBJ1-1; the D gene is possibly TRBD1 (5 bases). From germline, CDR1 is LGHDT and CDR2 YNNKEL (reference sequence). Trimming took off 4 bases at V and 0 bases at J, with 12 bases between the two ends. The CDR3 is 15 amino acids. The CDR3: CASSPQDTLNTEAFF. CDR3 DNA: TGTGCCAGCAGCCCACAGGACACATTGAACACTGAAGCTTTCTTT.

V is TRBV5-6 and J is TRBJ2-1; the match to TRBD2 covers 10 bases. The CDR3 consists of 17 residues. Germline V gene data show CDR1 as SGHDT and CDR2 as YYEEEE. V trimming: 1 base; J trimming: 7 bases; junction bases outside the gene matches: 11. CDR3 amino acids: CASSLLPSGGARNEQFF. The CDR3 DNA sequence: TGTGCCAGCAGCTTGCTTCCGAGCGGGGGGGCCAGGAATGAGCAGTTCTTC.

The table lists this clone with a few counts. The rearrangement links TRBV28 to TRBJ1-2; 10 bases align to TRBD1. Germline V gives CDR1 MDHEN, CDR2 SYDVKM. V dropped 2 bases and J dropped 3; count of bases not matched to a gene: 9. The CDR3 is 17 amino acids. The CDR3 here is CASSLLVTGGSYYGYTF. For the CDR3, the DNA is TGTGCCAGCAGTTTACTCGTGACAGGGGGCTCCTACTATGGCTACACCTTC.

The J gene is TRBJ2-5, the V gene TRBV10-3, with D tentatively TRBD2 (6 bases). The CDR3 loop spans 21 amino acids. V was shortened by 3 bases and J by 3 bases, with 32 bases between the two germline ends. In germline, CDR1 is ENHRY, CDR2 SYGVKD. The CDR3 sequence: CAISDIHPGLIADLPKETQYF. The CDR3 nucleotides read TGTGCCATCAGTGATATCCACCCGGGACTCATTGCGGACTTACCTAAAGAGACCCAGTACTTC.

The chain recombines TRBV24-1 with TRBJ2-1; 8 bases are shared with TRBD2. This CDR3 is built from 14 residues. The junction had 8 bases not matched to a gene; V was cut back by 5 bases and J by 9 bases. Germline lookup yields CDR1 KGHDR and CDR2 SFDVKD. In DNA, the CDR3 is TGTGCCACCAGTGGGGGCGGGGCGGGAGGTGAGCAGTTCTTC. As protein: CATSGGGAGGEQFF.